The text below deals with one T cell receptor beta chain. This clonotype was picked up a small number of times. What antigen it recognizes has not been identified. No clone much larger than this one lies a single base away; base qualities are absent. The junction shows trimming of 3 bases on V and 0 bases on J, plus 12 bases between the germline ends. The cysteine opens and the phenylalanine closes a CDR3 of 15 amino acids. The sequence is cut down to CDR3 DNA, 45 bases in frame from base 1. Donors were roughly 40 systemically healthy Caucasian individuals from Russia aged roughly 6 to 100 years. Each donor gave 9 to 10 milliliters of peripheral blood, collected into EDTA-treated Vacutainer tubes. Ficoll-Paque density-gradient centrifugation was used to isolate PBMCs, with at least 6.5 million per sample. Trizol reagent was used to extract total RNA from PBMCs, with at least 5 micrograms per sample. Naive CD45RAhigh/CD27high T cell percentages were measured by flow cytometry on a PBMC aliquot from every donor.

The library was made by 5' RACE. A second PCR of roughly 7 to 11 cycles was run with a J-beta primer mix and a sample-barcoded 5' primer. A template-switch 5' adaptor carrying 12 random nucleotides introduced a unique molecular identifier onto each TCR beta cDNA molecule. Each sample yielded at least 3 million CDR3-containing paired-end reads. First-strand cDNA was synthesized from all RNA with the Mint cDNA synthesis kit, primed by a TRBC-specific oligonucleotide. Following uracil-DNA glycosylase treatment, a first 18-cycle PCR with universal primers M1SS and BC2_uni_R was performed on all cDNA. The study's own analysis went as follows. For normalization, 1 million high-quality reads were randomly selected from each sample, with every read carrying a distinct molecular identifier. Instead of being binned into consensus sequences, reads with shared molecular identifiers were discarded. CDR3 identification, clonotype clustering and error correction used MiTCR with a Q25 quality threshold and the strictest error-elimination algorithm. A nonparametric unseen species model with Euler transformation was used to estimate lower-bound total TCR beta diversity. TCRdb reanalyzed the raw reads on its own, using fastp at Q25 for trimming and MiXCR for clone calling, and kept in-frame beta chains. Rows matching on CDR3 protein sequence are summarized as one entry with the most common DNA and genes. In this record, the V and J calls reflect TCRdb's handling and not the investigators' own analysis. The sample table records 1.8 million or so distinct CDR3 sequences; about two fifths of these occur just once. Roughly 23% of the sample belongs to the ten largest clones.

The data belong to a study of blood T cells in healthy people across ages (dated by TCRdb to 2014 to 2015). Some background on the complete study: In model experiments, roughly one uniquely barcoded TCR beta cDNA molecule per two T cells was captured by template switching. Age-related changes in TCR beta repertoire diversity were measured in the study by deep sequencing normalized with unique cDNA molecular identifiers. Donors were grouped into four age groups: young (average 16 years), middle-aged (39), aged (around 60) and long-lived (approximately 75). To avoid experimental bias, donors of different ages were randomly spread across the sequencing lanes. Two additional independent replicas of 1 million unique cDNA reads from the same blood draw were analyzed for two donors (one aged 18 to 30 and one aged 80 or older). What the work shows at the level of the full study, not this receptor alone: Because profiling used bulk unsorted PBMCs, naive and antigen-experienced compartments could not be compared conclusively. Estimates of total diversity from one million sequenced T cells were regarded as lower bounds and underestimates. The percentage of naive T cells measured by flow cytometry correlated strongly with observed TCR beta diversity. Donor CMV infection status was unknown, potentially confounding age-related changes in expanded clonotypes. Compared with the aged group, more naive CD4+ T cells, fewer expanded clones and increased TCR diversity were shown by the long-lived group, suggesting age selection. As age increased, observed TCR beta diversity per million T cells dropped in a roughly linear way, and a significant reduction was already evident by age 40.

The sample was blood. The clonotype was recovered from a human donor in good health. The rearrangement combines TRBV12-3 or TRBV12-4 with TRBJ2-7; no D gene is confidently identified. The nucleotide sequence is TGTGCCAGCAGTTTTCATGATCCCTCCTCCTACGAGCAGTACTTC. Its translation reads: CASSFHDPSSYEQYF.